These 17 T cell receptor beta chains came from one sample sequenced in a study of cytomegalovirus exposure and HLA in healthy donors (dated by TCRdb to about 2017). Receptor libraries were prepared by the immunoSEQ multiplex PCR assay. For the multiplex PCR, a mixture combining 60 forward primers for TCR Vbeta segments and 13 reverse primers for TCR Jbeta segments was used. This is the immuneACCESS table as TCRdb keeps it, with only in-frame sequences that have V and J called. A part of the clones is gone; compared with another copy, unresolved V genes explain less than half, and the rest is unexplained. Across this sample there are around 63,000 clones, with about 71% seen only once. In total, the top ten clones hold under 9% of the sample. Material for sequencing was PBMCs. The source of these receptors is a man in his fifties or sixties in good health and CMV-seropositive.

The genes are TRBV7-2 and TRBJ1-5, with D unclear. The CDR3 runs 14 residues. Trimming stripped 10 bases from V and 0 bases from J, with 13 bases between. The germline V gene encodes CDR1 SGHTA and CDR2 FQGNSA. CDR3 loop: CATQREYSNQPQHF. The CDR3 DNA reads TGTGCCACCCAAAGGGAGTATAGCAATCAGCCCCAGCATTTT. Full variable domain (rest looked up from reference TRBV7-2 and TRBJ1-5): GAGVSQSPSNKVTEKGKDVELRCDPISGHTALYWYRQSLGQGLEFLIYFQGNSAPDKSGLPSDRFSAERTGGSVSTLTIQRTQQEDSAVYLCATQREYSNQPQHFGDGTRLSIL.

The chain employs TRBV6-1 and TRBJ2-3; possibly TRBD1 for D (6 bases). Germline V CDR1 and CDR2: MNHNS, SASEGT. Trimming pared 4 bases from V and 4 bases from J, leaving 18 bases between. The CDR3 runs 16 residues. CDR3 sequence reads: CASSAARGKVADTQYF. The CDR3 nucleotides read TGTGCCAGCAGTGCGGCGAGGGGGAAAGTTGCAGATACGCAGTATTTT.

The chain couples TRBV6-5 to TRBJ2-7; TRBD1 matches 7 bases. The CDR3 sequence is 14 residues long. Germline CDR1 reads MNHEY; CDR2 reads SVGAGI. V trimming: 6 bases; J trimming: 1 base; junction bases outside the gene matches: 6. The CDR3 here is CASSLGQVSYEQYF. Written as DNA, the CDR3 is TGTGCCAGCAGCCTTGGACAGGTTTCCTACGAGCAGTACTTC.

This chain joins TRBV19 and TRBJ1-1, with D perhaps matching TRBD1 (6 bases). Per germline, CDR1 LNHDA and CDR2 SQIVND (reference sequence). V lost 3 bases and J lost 1, with 6 bases in between. The CDR3 contains 13 residues. CDR3 amino acids: CASSMTGNTEAFF. CDR3 coding DNA: TGTGCCAGTAGTATGACAGGGAACACTGAAGCTTTCTTT.

V gene TRBV7-9 combines with J gene TRBJ2-1; TRBD1 agrees at 8 bases. This CDR3 comprises 12 residues. Trimming cost V 6 bases and J 5 bases; bases outside gene matches: 0. The germline gives CDR1 SEHNR, CDR2 FQNEAQ (reference sequence). The CDR3 sequence is CASRTGDNEQFF. The CDR3 DNA is TGTGCCAGCAGGACAGGGGACAATGAGCAGTTCTTC.

The CDR3 spells CASSLGGQNYGYTF. For the CDR3, the DNA is TGTGCCAGCAGCCTAGGGGGACAGAACTATGGCTACACCTTC. The chain couples TRBV7-9 to TRBJ1-2; 7 bases fit TRBD1. Trimming removed 5 bases from V and 2 bases from J; junction bases left unmatched: 5. Germline-derived CDR1 and CDR2 are SEHNR and FQNEAQ (reference sequence). This CDR3 is built from 14 residues.

This chain connects TRBV19 to TRBJ2-4; D unclear. Germline CDR1 reads LNHDA; CDR2 reads SQIVND (reference sequence). This CDR3 has 15 residues. Trimming stripped 3 bases from V and 2 bases from J, with 11 bases between. The CDR3 spells CASSMGALSKNIQYF. CDR3 in DNA: TGTGCCAGTAGTATGGGCGCCCTCTCCAAAAACATTCAGTACTTC.

The chain is built from TRBV7-9 and TRBJ2-3; the match to TRBD1 covers 9 bases. CDR3 size: 16 residues. Unmatched junction bases numbered 7, after V lost 5 bases and J lost 1 base. Germline lookup yields CDR1 SEHNR and CDR2 FQNEAQ (reference sequence). CDR3 nucleotide sequence: TGTGCCAGCAGCACATCAAGGGACAGGGGCACAGATACGCAGTATTTT. It encodes CASSTSRDRGTDTQYF. The complete variable domain, with remaining parts taken from reference TRBV7-9 and TRBJ2-3, reads DTGVSQNPRHKITKRGQNVTFRCDPISEHNRLYWYRQTLGQGPEFLTYFQNEAQLEKSRLLSDRFSAERPKGSFSTLEIQRTEQGDSAMYLCASSTSRDRGTDTQYFGPGTRLTVL.

CDR3 in DNA: TGTGCCAGCAGCCGGACAGGGGGCGAGGGTCAGCCCCAGCATTTT. Translated: CASSRTGGEGQPQHF. The chain couples TRBV6-1 to TRBJ1-5, with 11 bases that match TRBD1. V was pared by 6 bases and J by 6 bases, with 7 bases of the junction left unmatched. Germline loops: CDR1 MNHNS, CDR2 SASEGT. The CDR3 is made up of 15 amino acids.

V is TRBV2 and J is TRBJ2-3; D not certain. The CDR3 contains 13 residues. Trimming left V 5 bases short and J 4 bases short, with 10 bases between. Germline V gene lookup returns CDR1 SNHLY and CDR2 FYNNEI. In DNA, the CDR3 is TGTGCCAGCAGTTCCAGCGCAGCAGATACGCAGTATTTT. Translation gives CASSSSAADTQYF.

The V gene is TRBV5-1, the J gene TRBJ2-1; the match to TRBD2 covers 7 bases. Per germline, CDR1 SGHRS and CDR2 YFSETQ. After removal of 5 bases from V and 8 bases from J, the junction contained 13 bases not matched to a gene. This CDR3 contains 15 residues. In DNA, the CDR3 is TGCGCCAGCAGATCTAGCGGTAGTGTCGGGGATGAGCAGTTCTTC. It specifies CASRSSGSVGDEQFF.

The chain uses TRBV10-1 and TRBJ1-1; D unclear. Germline V gene sequence: CDR1 WNHNN, CDR2 SYGVQD (reference sequence). The CDR3 is made up of 12 amino acids. V lost 6 bases, J lost 1 base, and 6 bases lay in between. The CDR3 DNA reads TGCGCCAGCAGCTTCGGGAACACTGAAGCTTTCTTT. It yields the protein CASSFGNTEAFF.

The chain links TRBV5-4 to TRBJ1-6; possible D gene TRBD1, 6 bases. This CDR3 is 14 amino acids long. Trimming removed 0 bases from V and 6 bases from J, with 7 bases in between. Germline V lookup: CDR1 SGHNT, CDR2 YYREEE (reference sequence). CDR3 nucleotides: TGTGCCAGCAGCTTGGAACAGGGTAATTCACCCCTCCACTTT. This sequence encodes CASSLEQGNSPLHF.

The gene calls are TRBV4-1 and TRBJ1-2; TRBD1 matches at 7 bases. V dropped 7 bases and J dropped 6; count of bases not matched to a gene: 11. This CDR3 has 14 residues. From germline, CDR1 is MGHRA and CDR2 YSYEKL. The CDR3: CASTEPGTVDGYTF. CDR3 DNA: TGCGCCAGCACCGAGCCCGGGACAGTAGATGGCTACACCTTC.

The chain links TRBV6-5 to TRBJ2-1, with 7 bases fitting TRBD1. Germline CDR1 is MNHEY and CDR2 is SVGAGI. Germline trimming cut 0 bases from V and 8 bases from J; bases unmatched to any gene: 7. This CDR3 region has 15 residues. The chain's CDR3 is CASSYSKGARHEQFF. In DNA, the CDR3 is TGTGCCAGCAGTTACTCGAAGGGGGCGAGGCATGAGCAGTTCTTC.

The CDR3 reads CASSLDGQGRDQPQHF. For the CDR3, the DNA is TGTGCCAGCAGCTTAGATGGACAGGGGCGAGATCAGCCCCAGCATTTT. The gene calls are TRBV11-2 and TRBJ1-5, with TRBD1 matching over 9 bases. CDR1 and CDR2 from the germline V gene are SGHAT and FQNNGV. The V gene end was trimmed by 0 bases and the J gene end by 5 bases; junction bases not matched to a gene: 5. This CDR3 comprises 16 residues.

The chain carries TRBV5-1 and TRBJ2-5; tentatively, D is TRBD1 (5 bases). V lost 1 base, J lost 5 bases, and 9 bases lay in between. Germline CDR1 SGHRS, CDR2 YFSETQ. The CDR3 sequence is 13 residues long. CDR3 protein: CASSLSRVETQYF. CDR3 nucleotide sequence: TGCGCCAGCAGCTTGTCCAGGGTCGAGACCCAGTACTTC.